A single TCR beta chain is shown here with its context. RNA in amounts of about 0.5 to 1 ug was reverse transcribed with random hexamers. immunoSEQ multiplex PCR amplified TCR beta CDR3 across 54 Vbeta, 13 Jbeta. Each CDR3 protein is one row after TCRdb ran MiXCR on the immunoSEQ multiplex PCR reads. The sample contains a few hundred thousand distinct CDR3 sequences, 85% to 95% of which appear only once. This entry is derived from a study of CD8 T cells in Susac syndrome. The CDR3 extends over 14 amino acids. Trimming shortened V by 5 bases and J by 1 base, and 9 bases separated the two germline ends. Germline V lookup: CDR1 LGHNT, CDR2 FRNRAP.

This chain links TRBV12-5 with TRBJ2-1; D ambiguous. Sequencing input: CD4+ T cells from PBMCs. The source is a human donor with multiple sclerosis. The CDR3 is CASGARASYNEQFF. CDR3 DNA sequence: TGTGCTAGTGGTGCCAGAGCTTCCTACAATGAGCAGTTCTTC. Combining the CDR3 with reference TRBV12-5 and TRBJ2-1 gives the whole variable domain DARVTQTPRHKVTEMGQEVTMRCQPILGHNTVFWYRQTMMQGLELLAYFRNRAPLDDSGMPKDRFSAEMPDATLATLKIQPSEPRDSAVYFCASGARASYNEQFFGPGTRLTVL.